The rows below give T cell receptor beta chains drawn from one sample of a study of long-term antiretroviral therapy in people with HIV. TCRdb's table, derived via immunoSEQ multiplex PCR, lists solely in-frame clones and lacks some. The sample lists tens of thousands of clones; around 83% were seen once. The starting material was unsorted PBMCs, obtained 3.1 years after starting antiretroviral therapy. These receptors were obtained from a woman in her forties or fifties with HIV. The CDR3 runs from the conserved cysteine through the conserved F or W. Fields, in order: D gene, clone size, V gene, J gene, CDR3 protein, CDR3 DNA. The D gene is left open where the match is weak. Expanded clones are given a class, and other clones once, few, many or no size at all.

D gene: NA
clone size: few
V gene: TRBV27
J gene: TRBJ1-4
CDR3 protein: CASSLSPGAGEKLFF
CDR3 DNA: TGTGCCAGCAGTTTATCCCCAGGGGCCGGGGAAAAACTGTTTTTT

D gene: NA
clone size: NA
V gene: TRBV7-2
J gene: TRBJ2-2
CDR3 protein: CASSLVRVELFF
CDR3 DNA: TGTGCCAGCAGCTTAGTAAGGGTCGAGCTGTTTTTT

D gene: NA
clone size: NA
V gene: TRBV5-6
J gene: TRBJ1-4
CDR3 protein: CASSSRSPTELFF
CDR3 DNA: TGTGCCAGCAGCTCCCGTTCACCAACAGAACTGTTTTTT

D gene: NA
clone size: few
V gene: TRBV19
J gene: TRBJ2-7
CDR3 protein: CASSRDAGPGGYEQYF
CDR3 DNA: TGTGCCAGTAGCAGGGACGCGGGGCCCGGAGGCTACGAGCAGTACTTC

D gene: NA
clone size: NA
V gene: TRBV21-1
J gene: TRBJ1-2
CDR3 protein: CASSIRKADRRMCYGYTF
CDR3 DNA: TGTGCCAGCAGCATACGGAAGGCTGACAGGAGGATGTGTTATGGCTACACCTTC

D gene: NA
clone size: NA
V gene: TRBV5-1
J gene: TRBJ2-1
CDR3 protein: CASSWLSPITYNEQFF
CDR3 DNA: TGCGCCAGCAGCTGGCTCTCGCCTATTACCTACAATGAGCAGTTCTTC

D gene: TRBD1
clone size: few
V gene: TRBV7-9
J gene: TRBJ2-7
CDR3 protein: CASSLADRVPRYEQYF
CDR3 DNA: TGTGCCAGCAGCTTAGCGGACAGGGTCCCCCGTTACGAGCAGTACTTC

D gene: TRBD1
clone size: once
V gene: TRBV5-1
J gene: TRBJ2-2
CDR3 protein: CASSLEGQGAGELFF
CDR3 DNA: TGCGCCAGCAGCTTGGAAGGTCAGGGGGCCGGGGAGCTGTTTTTT

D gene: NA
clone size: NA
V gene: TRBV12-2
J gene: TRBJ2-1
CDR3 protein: CASRLRRCNEQFF
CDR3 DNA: TGTGCAAGTCGCTTACGACGGTGCAATGAGCAGTTCTTC

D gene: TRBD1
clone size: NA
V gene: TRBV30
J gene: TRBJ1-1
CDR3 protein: CAWSDTRGPETEAFF
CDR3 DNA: TGTGCCTGGAGTGATACCAGGGGGCCGGAGACTGAAGCTTTCTTT

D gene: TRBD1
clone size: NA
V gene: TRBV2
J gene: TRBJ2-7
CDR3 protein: CASRQDRGNPYEQYF
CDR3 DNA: TGTGCCAGCAGACAGGACAGGGGGAATCCCTACGAGCAGTACTTC

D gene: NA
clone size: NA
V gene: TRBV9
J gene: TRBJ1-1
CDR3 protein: CASSPHLNTEAFF
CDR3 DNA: TGTGCCAGCAGCCCCCACCTGAACACTGAAGCTTTCTTT

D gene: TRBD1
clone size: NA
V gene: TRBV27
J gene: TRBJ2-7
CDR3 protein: CASSPPRDSFKGPYEQYF
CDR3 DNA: TGTGCCAGCAGTCCCCCACGGGACAGTTTTAAGGGCCCCTACGAGCAGTACTTC

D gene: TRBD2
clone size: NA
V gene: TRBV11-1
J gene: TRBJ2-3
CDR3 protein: CASSLVRPIAGGTDTQYF
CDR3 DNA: TGTGCCAGCAGCTTAGTTCGGCCCATAGCGGGGGGCACAGATACGCAGTATTTT

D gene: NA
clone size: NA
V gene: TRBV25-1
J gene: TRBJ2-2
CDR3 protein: CASSDNTGELFF
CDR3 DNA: TGTGCCAGCAGTGACAACACCGGGGAGCTGTTTTTT

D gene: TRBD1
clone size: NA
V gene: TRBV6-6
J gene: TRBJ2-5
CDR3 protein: CASSYQDRVHGETQYF
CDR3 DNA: TGTGCCAGCAGTTACCAGGACAGGGTACATGGAGAGACCCAGTACTTC

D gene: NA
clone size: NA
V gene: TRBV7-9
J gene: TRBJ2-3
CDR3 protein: CASSLAGDGGTQYF
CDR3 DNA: TGTGCCAGCAGCTTAGCGGGTGACGGGGGTACGCAGTATTTT

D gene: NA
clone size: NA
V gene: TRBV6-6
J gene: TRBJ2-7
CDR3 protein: CASRPVGRGGYEQYF
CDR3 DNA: TGTGCCAGCAGACCCGTTGGCAGGGGGGGCTACGAGCAGTACTTC

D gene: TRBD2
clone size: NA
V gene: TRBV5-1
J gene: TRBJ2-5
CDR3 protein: CASSVGLAGYQETQYF
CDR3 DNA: TGCGCCAGCAGCGTGGGACTAGCGGGGTATCAAGAGACCCAGTACTTC

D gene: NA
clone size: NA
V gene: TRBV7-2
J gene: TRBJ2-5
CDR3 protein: CASSFPGWGDETQYF
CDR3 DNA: TGTGCCAGCAGCTTTCCCGGCTGGGGGGATGAGACCCAGTACTTC

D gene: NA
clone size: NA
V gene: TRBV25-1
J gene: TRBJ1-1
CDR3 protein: CASTKQGLEAFF
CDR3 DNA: TGTGCCAGCACAAAGCAGGGATTAGAAGCTTTCTTT

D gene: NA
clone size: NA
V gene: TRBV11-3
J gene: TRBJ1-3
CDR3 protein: CASSGTAYSPKPIYF
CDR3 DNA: TGTGCCAGCAGCGGGACGGCTTACTCCCCGAAGCCCATATATTTT

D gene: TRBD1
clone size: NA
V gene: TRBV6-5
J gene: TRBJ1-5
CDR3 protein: CASSTRDRVQPQHF
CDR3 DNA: TGTGCCAGCAGCACTAGGGACAGGGTACAGCCCCAGCATTTT

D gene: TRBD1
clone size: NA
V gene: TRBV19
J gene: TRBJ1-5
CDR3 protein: CASTKQGSGQPQHF
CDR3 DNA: TGTGCCAGTACAAAACAGGGGAGCGGACAGCCCCAGCATTTT

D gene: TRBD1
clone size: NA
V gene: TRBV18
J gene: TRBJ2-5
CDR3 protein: CASSPGRTGKETQYF
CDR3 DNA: TGTGCCAGCTCGCCAGGAAGGACAGGGAAAGAGACCCAGTACTTC

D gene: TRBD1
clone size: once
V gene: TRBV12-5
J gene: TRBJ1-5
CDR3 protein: CASGLAGTGGEHF
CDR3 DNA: TGTGCTAGTGGTTTGGCCGGGACAGGGGGCGAGCATTTT

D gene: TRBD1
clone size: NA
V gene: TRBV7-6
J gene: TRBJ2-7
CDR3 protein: CASSLGTGQSSYEQYF
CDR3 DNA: TGTGCCAGCAGCTTAGGGACAGGCCAATCCTCCTACGAGCAGTACTTC

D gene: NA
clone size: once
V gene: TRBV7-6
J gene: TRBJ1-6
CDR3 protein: CASSLGTQSNNSPLHF
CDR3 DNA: TGTGCCAGCAGCTTAGGGACCCAGTCCAATAATTCACCCCTCCACTTT

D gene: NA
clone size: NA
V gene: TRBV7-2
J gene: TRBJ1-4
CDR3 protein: CASSLASNEKLFF
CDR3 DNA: TGTGCCAGCAGCTTAGCTTCTAATGAAAAACTGTTTTTT

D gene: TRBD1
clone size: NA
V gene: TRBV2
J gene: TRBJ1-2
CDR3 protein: CASTPGQSYGYTF
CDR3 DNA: TGTGCCAGCACACCGGGACAGAGCTATGGCTACACCTTC

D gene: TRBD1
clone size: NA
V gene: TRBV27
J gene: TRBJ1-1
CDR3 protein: CASSYRQGRELNTEAFF
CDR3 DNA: TGTGCCAGCAGTTACAGACAGGGGAGGGAATTGAACACTGAAGCTTTCTTT

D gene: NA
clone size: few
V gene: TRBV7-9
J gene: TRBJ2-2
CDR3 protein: CASTPWGGRSTGELFF
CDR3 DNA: TGTGCCAGCACCCCTTGGGGGGGGCGAAGCACCGGGGAGCTGTTTTTT

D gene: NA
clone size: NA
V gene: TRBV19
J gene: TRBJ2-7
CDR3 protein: CASSTPQGTAYEQYF
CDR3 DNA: TGTGCCAGTAGTACCCCACAGGGAACCGCCTACGAGCAGTACTTC

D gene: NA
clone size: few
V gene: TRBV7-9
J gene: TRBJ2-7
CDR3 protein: CASSPPRFPDSYEQYF
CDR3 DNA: TGTGCCAGCAGCCCTCCCCGTTTTCCGGATTCCTACGAGCAGTACTTC

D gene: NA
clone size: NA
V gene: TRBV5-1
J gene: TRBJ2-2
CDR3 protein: CASSFWTEYTGELFF
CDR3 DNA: TGCGCCAGCAGCTTTTGGACGGAGTACACCGGGGAGCTGTTTTTT

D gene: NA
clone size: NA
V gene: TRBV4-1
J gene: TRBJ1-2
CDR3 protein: CASSQEPGAVDGYTF
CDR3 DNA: TGCGCCAGCAGCCAAGAACCCGGGGCCGTGGATGGCTACACCTTC

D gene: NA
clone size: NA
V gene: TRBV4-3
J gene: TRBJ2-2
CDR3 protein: CASSQDDGGPNTGELFF
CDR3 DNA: TGCGCCAGCAGCCAAGATGACGGGGGGCCGAACACCGGGGAGCTGTTTTTT

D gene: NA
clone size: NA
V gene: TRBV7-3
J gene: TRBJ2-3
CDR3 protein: CASSGGTDTQYF
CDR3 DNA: TGTGCCAGCAGCGGGGGCACAGATACGCAGTATTTT